The present TCR beta chain was sequenced within a study of T cells in Graves' hyperthyroidism and ophthalmopathy. It was roughly 10 ml of fresh peripheral blood that supplied the PBMCs. The TCR beta CDR3 regions underwent amplification using RNA transcripts as the source. The study used the HTBI primer set for a first-round RT-PCR of the TCR CDR3. TCRdb recomputed calls from the multiplex PCR reads with MiXCR, one row per CDR3 protein. This sample carries 650,000 to 750,000 distinct CDR3 sequences, about 15% of them seen once, and the ten largest clones take roughly 10%. Trimming removed 4 bases from V and 6 bases from J; junction bases left unmatched: 7. The CDR3 contains 16 residues. The germline CDR1 and CDR2 sequences are LGHNA and YSLEER.

Sequenced sample: blood. The rearrangement uses TRBV4-3 and TRBJ2-2; 11 nucleotides agree with TRBD2. The sequence derives from a woman aged 18-30 years with Graves' hyperthyroidism. The CDR3 DNA sequence: TGCGCCAGCAGCCTCGGGACTAGCGGCTTGCCCGGGGAGCTGTTTTTT. It encodes CASSLGTSGLPGELFF.